The rows below give T cell receptor beta chains drawn from one sample of a study of blood T cells in healthy people across ages. TCRdb re-analysed the 5' RACE reads in MiXCR, keeping a single row per CDR3 protein. The sample includes some 1.5 million distinct CDR3 sequences, roughly two fifths of them seen just once. The sample taken for sequencing was blood. These receptors originate from a woman between 18 and 29 years old in good health. Each CDR3 is given with its conserved first and last residue. The D gene is left open where the match is weak.

d_call	v_call	cdr3_length	j_call	cdr3_aa
NA	TRBV7-6	13	TRBJ2-5	CASSLAGPPTQYF
NA	TRBV12-3/TRBV12-4	12	TRBJ2-1	CASSLVEVEQFF
TRBD2	TRBV28	14	TRBJ2-5	CASSLLETSDEQYF
NA	TRBV25-1	15	TRBJ1-2	CASSSRRHLNYGYTF
NA	TRBV7-9	14	TRBJ2-7	CASSHGHVSYEQYF
NA	TRBV25-1	14	TRBJ1-4	CASSGGATNEKLFF
NA	TRBV6-5	14	TRBJ1-2	CASSLGQTIYGYTF
NA	TRBV4-3	16	TRBJ2-7	CASSQGMRKDSYEQYF
NA	TRBV27	13	TRBJ1-2	CASSSTQTGGYTF
TRBD2	TRBV29-1	13	TRBJ2-5	CSARLANYNEQYF
TRBD1	TRBV6-4	17	TRBJ1-3	CASSVSGTGYSGNTIYF